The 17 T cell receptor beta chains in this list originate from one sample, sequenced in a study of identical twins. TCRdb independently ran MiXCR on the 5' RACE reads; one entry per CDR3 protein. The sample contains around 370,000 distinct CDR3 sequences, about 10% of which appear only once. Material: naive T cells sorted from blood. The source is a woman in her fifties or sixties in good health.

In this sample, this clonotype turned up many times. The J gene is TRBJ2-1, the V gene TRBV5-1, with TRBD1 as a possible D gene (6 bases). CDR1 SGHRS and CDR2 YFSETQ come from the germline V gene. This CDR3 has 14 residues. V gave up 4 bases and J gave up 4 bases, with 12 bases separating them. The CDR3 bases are TGCGCCAGCAGCGTGAGGCAGGGGTACAATGAGCAGTTCTTC. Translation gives CASSVRQGYNEQFF.

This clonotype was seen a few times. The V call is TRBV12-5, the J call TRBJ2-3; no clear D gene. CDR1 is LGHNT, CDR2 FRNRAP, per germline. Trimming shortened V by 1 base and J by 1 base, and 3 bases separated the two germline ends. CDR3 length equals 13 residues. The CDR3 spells CASGLGGTDTQYF. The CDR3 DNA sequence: TGTGCTAGTGGTTTGGGCGGCACAGATACGCAGTATTTT.

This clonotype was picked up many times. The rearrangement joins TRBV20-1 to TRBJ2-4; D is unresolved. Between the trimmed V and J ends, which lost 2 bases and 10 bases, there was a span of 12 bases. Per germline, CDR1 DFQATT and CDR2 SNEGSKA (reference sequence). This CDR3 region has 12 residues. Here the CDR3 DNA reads TGCAGTGCTAGACCCGTCGACCGTATTCAGTACTTC. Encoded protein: CSARPVDRIQYF.

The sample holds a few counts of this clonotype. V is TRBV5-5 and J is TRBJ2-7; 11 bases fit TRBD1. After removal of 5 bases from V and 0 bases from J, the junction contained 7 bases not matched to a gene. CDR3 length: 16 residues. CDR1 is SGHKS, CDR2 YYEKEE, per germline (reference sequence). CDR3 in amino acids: CASRSIGQGASYEQYV. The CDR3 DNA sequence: TGTGCCAGCAGATCAATCGGACAGGGGGCCTCCTACGAGCAGTACGTC.

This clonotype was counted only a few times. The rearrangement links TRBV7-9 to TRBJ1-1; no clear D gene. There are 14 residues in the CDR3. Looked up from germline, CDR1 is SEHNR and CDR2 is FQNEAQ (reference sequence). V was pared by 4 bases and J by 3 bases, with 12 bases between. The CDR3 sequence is CASSSGRTYTEAFF. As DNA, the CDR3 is TGTGCCAGCAGCTCCGGCCGCACCTACACTGAAGCTTTCTTT.

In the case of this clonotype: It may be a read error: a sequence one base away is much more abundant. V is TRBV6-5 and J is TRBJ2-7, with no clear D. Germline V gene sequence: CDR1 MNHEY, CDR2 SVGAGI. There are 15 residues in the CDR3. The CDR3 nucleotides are TGTGCCAGCAGTTACGGTGGCGGAAACCCCTACGAGCGGTACTTC. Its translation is CASSYGGGNPYERYF.

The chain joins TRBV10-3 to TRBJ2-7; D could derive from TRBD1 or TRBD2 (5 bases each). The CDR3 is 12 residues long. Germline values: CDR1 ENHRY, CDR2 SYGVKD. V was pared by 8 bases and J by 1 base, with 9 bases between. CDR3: CAIGGGSYEQYF. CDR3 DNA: TGTGCCATCGGTGGGGGTTCCTACGAGCAGTACTTC.

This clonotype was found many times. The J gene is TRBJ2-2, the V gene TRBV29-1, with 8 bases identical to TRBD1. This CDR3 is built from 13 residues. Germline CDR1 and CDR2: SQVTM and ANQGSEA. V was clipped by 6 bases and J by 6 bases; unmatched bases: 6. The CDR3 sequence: CSVGTGGAGELFF. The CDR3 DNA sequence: TGCAGCGTCGGGACAGGAGGGGCCGGGGAGCTGTTTTTT.

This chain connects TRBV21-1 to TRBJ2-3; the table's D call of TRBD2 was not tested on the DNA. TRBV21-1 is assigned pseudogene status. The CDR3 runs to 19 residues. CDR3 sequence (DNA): TGTGCCAGCAGCAAAGGGGGGTCCCCGGGACTAGCTTGCACAGATACGCAGTATTTT. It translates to CASSKGGSPGLACTDTQYF.

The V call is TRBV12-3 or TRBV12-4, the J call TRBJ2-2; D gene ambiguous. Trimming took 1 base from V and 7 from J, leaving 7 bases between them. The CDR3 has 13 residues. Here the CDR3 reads CASSLGFGGELFF. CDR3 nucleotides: TGTGCCAGCAGTTTAGGTTTTGGCGGGGAGCTGTTTTTT.

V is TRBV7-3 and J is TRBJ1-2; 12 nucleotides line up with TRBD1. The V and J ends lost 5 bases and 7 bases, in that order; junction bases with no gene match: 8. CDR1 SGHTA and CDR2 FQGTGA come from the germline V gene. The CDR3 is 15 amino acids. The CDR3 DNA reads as TGTGCCAGCAGCCACGGGACAGGGGGCGCCGGTGGCTACACCTTC. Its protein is CASSHGTGGAGGYTF.

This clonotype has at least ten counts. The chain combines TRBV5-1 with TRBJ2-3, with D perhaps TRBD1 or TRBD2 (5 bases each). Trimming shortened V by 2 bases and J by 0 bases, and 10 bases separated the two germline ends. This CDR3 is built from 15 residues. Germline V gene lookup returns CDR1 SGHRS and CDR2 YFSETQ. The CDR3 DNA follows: TGCGCCAGCAGCTTAGAGGGGATCAGCACAGATACGCAGTATTTT. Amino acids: CASSLEGISTDTQYF.

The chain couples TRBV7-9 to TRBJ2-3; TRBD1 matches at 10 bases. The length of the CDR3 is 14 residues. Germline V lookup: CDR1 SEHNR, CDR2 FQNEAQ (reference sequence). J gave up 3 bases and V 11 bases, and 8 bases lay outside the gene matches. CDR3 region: CALRPGQGTDTQYF. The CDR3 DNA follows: TGTGCCCTCCGCCCGGGACAGGGGACAGATACGCAGTATTTT. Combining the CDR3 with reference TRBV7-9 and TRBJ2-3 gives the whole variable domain DTGVSQNPRHKITKRGQNVTFRCDPISEHNRLYWYRQTLGQGPEFLTYFQNEAQLEKSRLLSDRFSAERPKGSFSTLEIQRTEQGDSAMYLCALRPGQGTDTQYFGPGTRLTVL.

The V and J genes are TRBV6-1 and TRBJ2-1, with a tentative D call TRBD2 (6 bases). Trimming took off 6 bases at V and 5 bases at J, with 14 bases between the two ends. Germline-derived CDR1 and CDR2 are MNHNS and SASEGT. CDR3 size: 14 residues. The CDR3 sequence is CASRASANNNEQFF. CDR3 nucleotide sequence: TGTGCCAGCAGGGCTAGCGCCAACAACAATGAGCAGTTCTTC.

This chain's CDR3 is CASSVVGDPNQYF. DNA of the CDR3: TGTGCCAGCAGCGTAGTAGGGGACCCGAACCAGTACTTC. The genes are TRBV9 and TRBJ2-4; either TRBD1 or TRBD2 may fit D (5 bases each). The CDR3 runs 13 residues. Trimming took 0 bases from V and 13 from J, leaving 14 bases between them. From germline, CDR1 is SGDLS and CDR2 YYNGEE.

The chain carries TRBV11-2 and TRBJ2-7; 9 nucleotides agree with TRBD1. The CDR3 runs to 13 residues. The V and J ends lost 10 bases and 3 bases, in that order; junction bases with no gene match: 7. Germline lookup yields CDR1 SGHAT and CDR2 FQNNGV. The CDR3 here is CATAWTGVYEQYF. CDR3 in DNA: TGTGCCACCGCCTGGACAGGGGTCTACGAGCAGTACTTC.

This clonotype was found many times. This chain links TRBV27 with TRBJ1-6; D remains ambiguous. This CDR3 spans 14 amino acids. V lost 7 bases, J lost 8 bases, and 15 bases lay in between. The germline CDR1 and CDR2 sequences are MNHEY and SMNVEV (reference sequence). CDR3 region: CASTSRNLDSPLHF. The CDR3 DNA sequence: TGTGCCAGCACCTCGCGGAATTTGGATTCACCCCTCCACTTT.